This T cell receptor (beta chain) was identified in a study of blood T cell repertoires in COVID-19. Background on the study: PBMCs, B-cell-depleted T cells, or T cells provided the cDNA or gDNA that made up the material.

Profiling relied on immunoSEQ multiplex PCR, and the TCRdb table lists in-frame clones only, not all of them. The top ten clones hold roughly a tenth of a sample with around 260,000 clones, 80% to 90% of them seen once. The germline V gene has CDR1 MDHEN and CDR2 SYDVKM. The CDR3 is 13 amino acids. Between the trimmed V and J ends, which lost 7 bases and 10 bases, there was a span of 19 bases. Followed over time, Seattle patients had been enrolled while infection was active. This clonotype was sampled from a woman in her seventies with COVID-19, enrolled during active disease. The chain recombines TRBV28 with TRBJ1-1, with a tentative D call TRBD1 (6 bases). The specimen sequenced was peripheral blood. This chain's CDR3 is CASTFSRGAIAFF. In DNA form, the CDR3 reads TGTGCCAGCACCTTTTCTCGGGGGGCAATAGCTTTCTTT. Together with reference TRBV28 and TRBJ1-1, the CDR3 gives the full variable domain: DVKVTQSSRYLVKRTGEKVFLECVQDMDHENMFWYRQDPGLGLRLIYFSYDVKMKEKGDIPEGYSVSREKKERFSLILESASTNQTSMYLCASTFSRGAIAFFGQGTRLTVV.